This T cell receptor beta chain stems from a study of cytotoxic CD8 clonotypes in ibrutinib-treated CLL (dated by TCRdb to the early 2020s). Regarding the research as a whole: The cohort had over ten relapsed/refractory and roughly 14 treatment-naive patients; some 17 were IGHV unmutated. Every remission and progressive disease sample was obtained while ibrutinib was still being received by the patients. Response samples were obtained after a median of approximately eleven months of treatment, with a range of roughly 6 to 40 months. Responses were partial in 24 patients and complete in 2; after median about 63 months follow-up, around 15 stayed in remission and 12 progressed. Samples averaged around 280,000 productive templates and 94,082 productive rearrangements. Longitudinal samples were available for about 30% of the roughly 86 trial participants. Cryopreserved peripheral blood mononuclear cells were obtained prior to treatment, at the time of response, and at either disease progression or sustained remission. Overall results and qualifications from the work: Baseline clonality exceeded that of age-matched healthy donors and correlated strongly with circulating CD8+ T-cell counts. Clonality rose at ibrutinib response, remained stable during sustained remission, and dropped back toward baseline at progression. Sampling times were not matched between patients in sustained remission and patients whose disease was progressing, and lymph node repertoires were not examined. Public clonotypes were rare and either shrank or stayed stable during treatment, and the rise in clonality at ibrutinib response reflected expansion of private clonotypes.

The time point label, as the study defines it: progressive disease on ibrutinib. For TCR beta library preparation, roughly 2 micrograms of genomic DNA were extracted from the cryopreserved PBMCs. Longitudinal blood samples from CLL patients on ibrutinib monotherapy underwent high-throughput TCR beta sequencing. The patients were enrolled in a single-center, open-label phase 2 trial of ibrutinib monotherapy. The CDR3, from cysteine to phenylalanine, totals 16 residues. Of all the DNA, just the CDR3 is kept, 48 bases in frame from base 1. V is cut back by 5 bases and J by 3 bases, with 9 bases in the junction unmatched. From the germline V gene, CDR1 is SGHRS and CDR2 is YFSETQ. Concerning this clone itself: What antigen it recognizes has not been identified. Base qualities were left out, and no much larger clone turns up one base away.

The goal of deep resolution MiSeq sequencing was a depth between 1 in 1 million and 1 in 200,000 T cells, and coverage averaged 10x per clonotype. The immunoSEQ hsTCRB Kit was used to generate TCR beta libraries. Per the original workflow: Data were analyzed with ImmunoSEQ Data Assistant and ImmunoSEQ Analyzer, with V, D and J genes assigned per IMGT definitions. Clonality, with values ranging from 0 to 1, was calculated as one minus the normalized Shannon entropy of productive rearrangement frequencies. Only overrepresented clonotypes making up at least 0.05% of the repertoire of each patient were included in the public clonotype analysis. Some twelve repertoires from age-matched healthy donors, obtained from immuneACCESS, served as clonality controls. TCRdb provides this immuneACCESS table in a form limited to in-frame rearrangements. Some clones are lacking; in checked studies, under half of them reflect an unresolved V gene, and why the rest are absent is not known. Clone size and V and J calls were adopted from that table, with D and trimming inferred from the DNA. Here the sample has about 40,000 clones; roughly two thirds occur a single time. Clones ranked in the top ten supply approximately 7.7% of the sample.

The rearranged chain carries TRBV5-1 and TRBJ2-7, and 12 junction bases match TRBD2. This specimen consisted of PBMCs, obtained at disease progression, from a patient treated with ibrutinib. The sequence derives from a human donor with chronic lymphocytic leukemia. The DNA sequence follows: TGCGCCAGCAGTGGGACAGCGGGACTAGCGGGCTACGAGCAGTACTTC. Its protein reads: CASSGTAGLAGYEQYF.